What follows describes a single T cell receptor (beta chain). The CDR3 spans 13 residues. CDR1 is LNHDA, CDR2 SQIVND, per germline (reference sequence). The ends lost 6 bases at V and 4 bases at J; junction bases unmatched: 5. The data originate from a study of T cell changes during pregnancy in multiple sclerosis. Assay: immunoSEQ multiplex PCR; the TCRdb copy retains only in-frame clones and omits some. The top ten hold around 2% of the sample, which has under 55,000 clones, around 90% seen once. The clonotype comes from a female donor with multiple sclerosis, enrolled in a pregnancy study. The chain employs TRBV19 and TRBJ1-2; 7 bases fit TRBD1. The sample in question was peripheral blood, obtained in the first trimester of pregnancy. CDR3 residues: CASSLQGIYGYTF. DNA of the CDR3: TGTGCCAGTAGCCTACAGGGGATCTATGGCTACACCTTC. The full variable domain, rest sourced from reference TRBV19 and TRBJ1-2, is DGGITQSPKYLFRKEGQNVTLSCEQNLNHDAMYWYRQDPGQGLRLIYYSQIVNDFQKGDIAEGYSVSREKKESFPLTVTSAQKNPTAFYLCASSLQGIYGYTFGSGTRLTVV.